This T cell receptor beta chain was documented in a study of blood T cell repertoires in COVID-19. Study-level background: Sample material is recorded as cDNA or gDNA derived from T cells, B-cell-depleted T cells, or PBMCs.

Per the original data handling: Estimates of nucleated cell counts were drawn from the amplification of reference gene primers. The protocol was immunoSEQ multiplex PCR, while the TCRdb copy is restricted to in-frame clones and leaves out a portion. For V, J and clone size, that table is used; D and trimming come from the DNA. The sample holds 260,000 or so clones, approximately 86% seen once. V lost 0 bases and J 3 bases, leaving 36 bases between the germline ends. CDR1 is LGHDT and CDR2 is YNNKEL in the germline V gene (reference sequence). CDR3 length equals 24 residues. Specimen: peripheral blood. The source is a young man with active or convalescent COVID-19. J is TRBJ2-4 and V is TRBV3-1 (or the pseudogene TRBV3-2); maybe TRBD2 (6 bases). The CDR3 nucleotides read TGTGCCAGCAGCCAAGATTGGATAACGTGGGTCCGGGAGCATCAAGAGGAGGACAAAAACATTCAGTACTTC. This sequence encodes CASSQDWITWVREHQEEDKNIQYF.